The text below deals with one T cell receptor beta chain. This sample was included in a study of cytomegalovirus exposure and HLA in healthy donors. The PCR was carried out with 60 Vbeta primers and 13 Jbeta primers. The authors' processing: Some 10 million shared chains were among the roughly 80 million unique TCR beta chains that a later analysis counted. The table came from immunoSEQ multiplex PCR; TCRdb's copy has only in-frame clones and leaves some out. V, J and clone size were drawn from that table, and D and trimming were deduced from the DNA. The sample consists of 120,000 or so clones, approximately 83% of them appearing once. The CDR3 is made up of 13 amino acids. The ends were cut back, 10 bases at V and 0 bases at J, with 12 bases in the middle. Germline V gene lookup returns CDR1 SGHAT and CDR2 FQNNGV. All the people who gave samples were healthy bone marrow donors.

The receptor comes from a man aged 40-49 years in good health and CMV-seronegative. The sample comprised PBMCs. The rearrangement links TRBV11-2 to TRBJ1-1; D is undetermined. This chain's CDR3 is CATGIGVNTEAFF. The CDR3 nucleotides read TGTGCCACCGGTATCGGGGTGAACACTGAAGCTTTCTTT.